This T cell receptor beta chain came from a study of beta chain features in type 1 diabetes. This clone was counted only a few times. Its antigen is unknown. Looked up from germline, CDR1 is SQVTM and CDR2 is ANQGSEA. V lost 4 bases to trimming and J lost 8 bases; unmatched junction nucleotides: 8. The CDR3 is made up of 13 amino acids. Since all of the isolated RNA was reverse transcribed, expressed TCRB transcripts were what got sequenced. This table comes from immunoSEQ multiplex PCR, and its TCRdb copy is limited to in-frame clones, with some not included. The repertoire has 680,000 or so clones, about an eighth of them found once; the top ten carry approximately 0.022%. Whole-study results and caveats: For Type 1 diabetes patients, all four CD4+ subsets carried TCRB CDR3s that were moderately but significantly shorter.

J is TRBJ1-1 and V is TRBV29-1; 9 bases align to TRBD1. The sequenced sample was naive CD4+ T cells from blood. This receptor was identified in a man between 18 and 29 years old with type 1 diabetes. The CDR3 coding sequence is TGCAGCGTTGCAAACTCCGGGACAGGGGAAGCTTTCTTT. It translates to CSVANSGTGEAFF.